The rows below give T cell receptor beta chains drawn from one sample of a study of T-cell reconstitution after alpha-beta-depleted transplantation in children. TCRdb reanalysed the PCR reads using MiXCR and keeps one entry per CDR3 protein. The profile shows roughly 490,000 distinct CDR3 sequences, roughly 11% of them singletons. Specimen: PBMCs, mostly from graft donor cells, collected 180 days after TCRalphabeta/CD19-depleted stem cell transplant. These TCRs come from a female patient aged 2-9 years who had a stem cell transplant for aplastic anemia, so the T cells may come from the graft donor. Each CDR3 is given with its conserved first and last residue. Fields, in order: clone size, J gene, V gene, D gene, CDR3 DNA, CDR3 protein. The D gene is left open where the match is weak. Where a row states a size, it is once, few, many or the class of an expanded clone; other rows omit it.

abundance: -
j_gene: TRBJ2-1
v_gene: TRBV21-1
d_gene: -
CDR3nt: TGTGCCAGCAGCAAGGGTCGGACTAGCGGGAGGTACAATGAGCAGTTCTTC
CDR3aa: CASSKGRTSGRYNEQFF

abundance: many
j_gene: TRBJ2-1
v_gene: TRBV27
d_gene: TRBD2
CDR3nt: TGTGCCAGCAGTTTACTAGCGGGAGAGGGGCGATTCTTC
CDR3aa: CASSLLAGEGRFF

abundance: many
j_gene: TRBJ2-5
v_gene: TRBV4-3
d_gene: -
CDR3nt: TGCGCCAGCAGCCAAGATTTGGGGAACCAAGAGACCCAGTACTTC
CDR3aa: CASSQDLGNQETQYF

abundance: -
j_gene: TRBJ2-3
v_gene: TRBV7-2
d_gene: TRBD2
CDR3nt: TGTGCCAGCAGCCCCCACATAGCGGGAGCGGCAGATACGCAGTATTTT
CDR3aa: CASSPHIAGAADTQYF

abundance: -
j_gene: TRBJ1-3
v_gene: TRBV4-2
d_gene: TRBD1
CDR3nt: TGTGCCAGCAGTGAACAGGGGGTCCTCTCTGGAAACACCATATATTTT
CDR3aa: CASSEQGVLSGNTIYF

abundance: few
j_gene: TRBJ1-6
v_gene: TRBV10-3
d_gene: TRBD1
CDR3nt: TGTGCCATTCGGGACAGGGAGAGCTCCTATAATTCACCCCTCCACTTT
CDR3aa: CAIRDRESSYNSPLHF

abundance: -
j_gene: TRBJ1-3
v_gene: TRBV20-1
d_gene: -
CDR3nt: TGCAGTGCTAGAGGGATGCGAGGTAGAAACACCATATATTTT
CDR3aa: CSARGMRGRNTIYF

abundance: -
j_gene: TRBJ1-1
v_gene: TRBV7-9
d_gene: TRBD1
CDR3nt: TGTGCCAGCAGCTGGGGACAGGGGGACACTGAAGCTTTCTTT
CDR3aa: CASSWGQGDTEAFF

abundance: -
j_gene: TRBJ2-7
v_gene: TRBV28
d_gene: TRBD1
CDR3nt: TGTGCCAGCAGTCCCCAGGGGGTCCTCTACGAGCAGTACTTC
CDR3aa: CASSPQGVLYEQYF

abundance: -
j_gene: TRBJ2-7
v_gene: TRBV4-1
d_gene: -
CDR3nt: TGCGCCAGCAGCCCGACAGCATCCTACGAGCAGTACTTC
CDR3aa: CASSPTASYEQYF

abundance: -
j_gene: TRBJ2-1
v_gene: TRBV7-9
d_gene: TRBD2
CDR3nt: TGTGCCAGCAGCTTAGCCGGGACTAGCGCCTCGGATGAGCAGTTCTTC
CDR3aa: CASSLAGTSASDEQFF

abundance: few
j_gene: TRBJ1-5
v_gene: TRBV29-1
d_gene: -
CDR3nt: TGCAGCGTTGGTGTTAGCAATCAGCCCCAGCATTTT
CDR3aa: CSVGVSNQPQHF

abundance: -
j_gene: TRBJ2-6
v_gene: TRBV10-1
d_gene: -
CDR3nt: TGCGCCAGTACTTCCAGCGTCTCTGGGGCCAACGTCCTGACTTTC
CDR3aa: CASTSSVSGANVLTF

abundance: many
j_gene: TRBJ1-1
v_gene: TRBV5-6
d_gene: -
CDR3nt: TGTGCCAGCAGCTTAAACTCGGAGACTGAAGCTTTCTTT
CDR3aa: CASSLNSETEAFF

abundance: -
j_gene: TRBJ2-1
v_gene: TRBV10-3
d_gene: TRBD2
CDR3nt: TGTGCCATCAGTGAGTCGGGGCCGACGGGAGGGAATGAGCAGTTCTTC
CDR3aa: CAISESGPTGGNEQFF

abundance: -
j_gene: TRBJ2-1
v_gene: TRBV5-1
d_gene: TRBD2
CDR3nt: TGCGCCAGCAGCCCACCGCAGCGGGGCAGGGAGCAGTTCTTC
CDR3aa: CASSPPQRGREQFF

abundance: -
j_gene: TRBJ1-2
v_gene: TRBV6-2/TRBV6-3
d_gene: TRBD1
CDR3nt: TGTGCCAGCACCAAGATCTCCCCGGGACAGGGTCCCAACTATGGCTACACCTTC
CDR3aa: CASTKISPGQGPNYGYTF

abundance: -
j_gene: TRBJ1-3
v_gene: TRBV29-1
d_gene: -
CDR3nt: TGCAGCGTCGCACAGGGTTCTGGAAACACCATATATTTT
CDR3aa: CSVAQGSGNTIYF

abundance: -
j_gene: TRBJ2-7
v_gene: TRBV24-1
d_gene: -
CDR3nt: TGTGCCACCAGTGATTGGGACACCTACGAGCAGTACTTC
CDR3aa: CATSDWDTYEQYF

abundance: many
j_gene: TRBJ2-3
v_gene: TRBV15
d_gene: -
CDR3nt: TGTGCCACCAGGACGGGACCCACAGATACGCAGTATTTT
CDR3aa: CATRTGPTDTQYF

abundance: -
j_gene: TRBJ1-3
v_gene: TRBV28
d_gene: -
CDR3nt: TGTGCCAGCAGAATACAGGGTGCGGGTGGAAACACCATATATTTT
CDR3aa: CASRIQGAGGNTIYF

abundance: few
j_gene: TRBJ2-3
v_gene: TRBV7-9
d_gene: TRBD1
CDR3nt: TGTGCCAGCAGCAGGGACAGGGGGCGCCTGACAGATACGCAGTATTTT
CDR3aa: CASSRDRGRLTDTQYF

abundance: -
j_gene: TRBJ2-3
v_gene: TRBV7-9
d_gene: TRBD2
CDR3nt: TGTGCCAGCTACGGGACTAGCGGGAGGACAGATACGCAGTATTTT
CDR3aa: CASYGTSGRTDTQYF

abundance: -
j_gene: TRBJ2-7
v_gene: TRBV3-1
d_gene: TRBD1
CDR3nt: TGTGCCAGCAGCCAAGATTTGACAGGGAGCTACGAGCAGTACTTC
CDR3aa: CASSQDLTGSYEQYF

abundance: -
j_gene: TRBJ2-2
v_gene: TRBV24-1
d_gene: TRBD1
CDR3nt: TGTGCCACCAGTGATCTCTCCTCCCGACAGGGACCGGACACCGGGGAGCTGTTTTTT
CDR3aa: CATSDLSSRQGPDTGELFF

abundance: many
j_gene: TRBJ1-1
v_gene: TRBV7-3
d_gene: TRBD1
CDR3nt: TGTGCCAGCAGCTTCTACAGGGGGAACACTGAAGCTTTCTTT
CDR3aa: CASSFYRGNTEAFF

abundance: many
j_gene: TRBJ2-1
v_gene: TRBV12-3/TRBV12-4
d_gene: -
CDR3nt: TGTGCCAGCGGCCTTGGTAGCGGCCTAGTTGAGCAGTTCTTC
CDR3aa: CASGLGSGLVEQFF

abundance: few
j_gene: TRBJ2-2
v_gene: TRBV24-1
d_gene: -
CDR3nt: TGTGCCACCAGTGATTTGGGGGGAAGGACCGGGGAGCTGTTTTTT
CDR3aa: CATSDLGGRTGELFF

abundance: -
j_gene: TRBJ1-6
v_gene: TRBV20-1
d_gene: TRBD1
CDR3nt: TGCAGTGCAAGATCAGGGGGTGGTTCACCCCTCCACTTT
CDR3aa: CSARSGGGSPLHF

abundance: few
j_gene: TRBJ2-1
v_gene: TRBV12-3/TRBV12-4
d_gene: TRBD2
CDR3nt: TGTGCCAGCACCCCGGGACTAAATGAGCAGTTCTTC
CDR3aa: CASTPGLNEQFF

abundance: -
j_gene: TRBJ2-7
v_gene: TRBV29-1
d_gene: -
CDR3nt: TGCAGCGTTGAAGATGGCCCTAGGCCAGGGGTCTCCTACGAGCAGTACTTC
CDR3aa: CSVEDGPRPGVSYEQYF

abundance: many
j_gene: TRBJ2-5
v_gene: TRBV29-1
d_gene: -
CDR3nt: TGCAGCGTTGCCCCCTCACTCGTGGGCGGTCAAGAGACCCAGTACTTC
CDR3aa: CSVAPSLVGGQETQYF

abundance: many
j_gene: TRBJ2-1
v_gene: TRBV10-3
d_gene: TRBD2
CDR3nt: TGTGCCATCAGTGGCACTAGCGATTCCTACAATGAGCAGTTCTTC
CDR3aa: CAISGTSDSYNEQFF

abundance: few
j_gene: TRBJ1-4
v_gene: TRBV5-1
d_gene: TRBD1
CDR3nt: TGCGCCAGCAGCCATTACGGGGACAGAAAGAATGAAAAACTGTTTTTT
CDR3aa: CASSHYGDRKNEKLFF

abundance: once
j_gene: TRBJ2-7
v_gene: TRBV30
d_gene: -
CDR3nt: TGTGCCTGGAGTAGCGTCTACGAGCAGTACTTC
CDR3aa: CAWSSVYEQYF

abundance: -
j_gene: TRBJ1-1
v_gene: TRBV7-9
d_gene: TRBD1
CDR3nt: TGTGCCAGCAGCCCGGACAGGTTTTCGAACACTGAAGCTTTCTTT
CDR3aa: CASSPDRFSNTEAFF

abundance: -
j_gene: TRBJ2-2
v_gene: TRBV5-4
d_gene: TRBD2
CDR3nt: TGTGCCAGCAGCCGGACTAGCGGGAGGGCAGTCGGCACCGGGGAGCTGTTTTTT
CDR3aa: CASSRTSGRAVGTGELFF

abundance: many
j_gene: TRBJ2-5
v_gene: TRBV5-1
d_gene: -
CDR3nt: TGCGCCAGCAGCTTAAACAGCTTACAAGAGACCCAGTACTTC
CDR3aa: CASSLNSLQETQYF

abundance: many
j_gene: TRBJ1-1
v_gene: TRBV14
d_gene: -
CDR3nt: TGTGCCAGCAGCCAAGGTTCCGCAGGGGACACTGAAGCTTTCTTT
CDR3aa: CASSQGSAGDTEAFF

abundance: few
j_gene: TRBJ2-3
v_gene: TRBV6-1
d_gene: TRBD2
CDR3nt: TGTGCCAGCAGTAAGCGGGAGTTGACAGATACGCAGTATTTT
CDR3aa: CASSKRELTDTQYF

abundance: many
j_gene: TRBJ1-2
v_gene: TRBV7-2
d_gene: -
CDR3nt: TGTGCCAGCAGCTTAGAGCCGGGAGGGTATGGCTACACCTTC
CDR3aa: CASSLEPGGYGYTF

abundance: -
j_gene: TRBJ1-2
v_gene: TRBV20-1
d_gene: -
CDR3nt: TGCAGTGCTGGATCCGGGCTGACAGGCTACACCTTC
CDR3aa: CSAGSGLTGYTF